The 23 T cell receptor beta chains presented below share a single source sample, sequenced in a study of blood T cell repertoires in COVID-19. Clones were sequenced by immunoSEQ multiplex PCR, and TCRdb holds only the in-frame ones, with some missing. Counted here are 280,000 or so clones, approximately 90% occurring once; the ten biggest clones make up under 7%. Sequenced: PBMCs or T cells enriched from blood (not recorded which). Receptor source: a woman aged 40 to 50 who had recovered from COVID-19.

The rearrangement joins TRBV28 to TRBJ1-2; no firm D call. This CDR3 region has 14 residues. Germline V lookup: CDR1 MDHEN, CDR2 SYDVKM. Trimming shortened V by 5 bases and J by 6 bases, and 16 bases separated the two germline ends. CDR3 sequence (DNA): TGTGCCAGCAGTCCAAGGGAGAGGGCCAATGGCTACACCTTC. Translation gives CASSPRERANGYTF.

The chain recombines TRBV19 with TRBJ2-1, with TRBD2 identical over 9 bases. Germline V CDR1 and CDR2: LNHDA, SQIVND (reference sequence). This CDR3 has 15 amino acids. Losses at the gene ends were 4 bases for V and 3 bases for J; bases not matched to a gene: 4. This chain's CDR3 is CASSTTSGGYNEQFF. The CDR3 coding sequence is TGTGCCAGTAGTACGACTAGCGGAGGCTACAATGAGCAGTTCTTC.

This chain joins TRBV6-2 or TRBV6-3 and TRBJ2-1; 12 nucleotides align to TRBD2. V gave up 5 bases and J gave up 4 bases; unmatched junction bases: 3. The CDR3 loop spans 15 amino acids. CDR1 and CDR2 (germline): MNHEY, SVGEGT. Here the CDR3 reads CASSLLAGGYNEQFF. CDR3 DNA: TGTGCCAGCAGTCTACTAGCGGGGGGTTACAATGAGCAGTTCTTC.

The chain employs TRBV10-1 and TRBJ2-5; 12 bases fit TRBD2. There are 15 residues in the CDR3. The V segment lost 5 bases and the J segment 3 bases; nucleotides outside the gene matches: 4. Germline loops: CDR1 WNHNN, CDR2 SYGVQD (reference sequence). CDR3 DNA: TGCGCCAGCAGTTCTAGCGGGAGGGCAAAAGAGACCCAGTACTTC. Encoded protein: CASSSSGRAKETQYF.

The rearrangement joins TRBV27 to TRBJ1-1; tentative D call: TRBD1 (6 bases). Germline V CDR1 and CDR2: MNHEY, SMNVEV (reference sequence). The V gene lost 0 bases and the J gene lost 1 base, with 18 bases spanning the gap. CDR3 size: 18 residues. The CDR3 protein is CASSLSAGGQGRNTEAFF. The DNA of the CDR3 is TGTGCCAGCAGTTTATCTGCGGGGGGGCAGGGCCGGAACACTGAAGCTTTCTTT.

The gene calls are TRBV5-6 and TRBJ1-4; D is undetermined. The ends were cut back, 4 bases at V and 6 bases at J, with 16 bases in the middle. CDR1 SGHDT and CDR2 YYEEEE come from the germline V gene. The CDR3 spans 15 residues. The CDR3 DNA reads as TGTGCCAGCAGCCCGACCGCGGCCGCGCATGAAAAACTGTTTTTT. It codes for CASSPTAAAHEKLFF. Filled out from reference TRBV5-6 and TRBJ1-4, the complete variable domain reads DAGVTQSPTHLIKTRGQQVTLRCSPKSGHDTVSWYQQALGQGPQFIFQYYEEEERQRGNFPDRFSGHQFPNYSSELNVNALLLGDSALYLCASSPTAAAHEKLFFGSGTQLSVL.

The V and J genes are TRBV6-5 and TRBJ1-6, with no clear D. Germline V gives CDR1 MNHEY, CDR2 SVGAGI. This CDR3 contains 12 residues. With 2 bases removed from V and 7 bases from J, the gap between germline ends came to 3 bases. The CDR3 region is CASSYRNSPLHF. Written as DNA, the CDR3 is TGTGCCAGCAGTTACCGGAATTCACCCCTCCACTTT.

The J gene is TRBJ1-1, the V gene TRBV6-2 or TRBV6-3, with unresolved D. This CDR3 has 13 amino acids. V was cut by 3 bases and J by 6 bases, with 11 bases left in between. In germline, CDR1 is MNHEY, CDR2 SVGEGT. CDR3 sequence (DNA): TGTGCCAGCAGTTATGGAGGGTACCCTGAAGCTTTCTTT. This codes for CASSYGGYPEAFF.

V is TRBV5-1 and J is TRBJ2-1; 8 bases are a match to TRBD2. Unmatched junction bases numbered 6, after V lost 0 bases and J lost 7 bases. This CDR3 is 15 amino acids long. Germline-derived CDR1 and CDR2 are SGHRS and YFSETQ. The CDR3 nucleotides are TGCGCCAGCAGCTTGGAAGGACTAGCATTGAATGAGCAGTTCTTC. Protein sequence: CASSLEGLALNEQFF.

The gene calls are TRBV7-2 and TRBJ2-5; 8 nucleotides match TRBD1. CDR1 SGHTA and CDR2 FQGNSA come from the germline V gene. With V trimmed by 5 bases and J by 9 bases, 5 bases remained unmatched. The CDR3 totals 12 residues. CDR3 nucleotide sequence: TGTGCCAGCAGCCAGGACAGGGTGGCCCAGTACTTC. Protein: CASSQDRVAQYF.

The gene calls are TRBV2 and TRBJ2-1; TRBD2 aligns across 10 bases. Germline V CDR1 and CDR2: SNHLY, FYNNEI. This CDR3 comprises 16 residues. CDR3 sequence (DNA): TGTCACATGAGGGCTAGCGGGAGAGGGGGCTACAATGAGCAGTTCTTC. It yields the protein CHMRASGRGGYNEQFF.

The rearrangement joins TRBV24-1 to TRBJ2-7; a possible D gene is TRBD1 (6 bases). CDR1 is KGHDR and CDR2 is SFDVKD in the germline V gene. Trimming removed 3 bases from V and 6 bases from J, with 11 bases in between. The CDR3 extends over 13 amino acids. CDR3 protein: CATSDTGFGEQYF. The CDR3 DNA sequence: TGTGCCACCAGTGATACAGGGTTCGGCGAGCAGTACTTC.

The V and J genes are TRBV9 and TRBJ2-1, with TRBD2 as a possible D gene (6 bases). The CDR3 sequence is 14 residues long. Germline V lookup: CDR1 SGDLS, CDR2 YYNGEE. The germline V and J ends were trimmed by 0 bases and 4 bases, with 8 bases remaining between them. This CDR3 reads CASSVGDFYNEQFF. In DNA form, the CDR3 reads TGTGCCAGCAGCGTAGGGGACTTTTACAATGAGCAGTTCTTC. Combining the CDR3 with reference TRBV9 and TRBJ2-1 gives the whole variable domain DSGVTQTPKHLITATGQRVTLRCSPRSGDLSVYWYQQSLDQGLQFLIQYYNGEERAKGNILERFSAQQFPDLHSELNLSSLELGDSALYFCASSVGDFYNEQFFGPGTRLTVL.

This rearrangement joins TRBV3-1 (or the pseudogene TRBV3-2) to TRBJ2-1; possibly TRBD1 for D (6 bases). The CDR3 length is 13 residues. V was cut by 1 base and J by 7 bases, with 8 bases left in between. Germline CDR1 LGHDT, CDR2 YNNKEL (reference sequence). CDR3: CASSQGRGNEQFF. The CDR3 DNA sequence: TGTGCCAGCAGCCAAGGTAGGGGGAATGAGCAGTTCTTC.

The rearrangement links TRBV2 to TRBJ2-7, with 7 bases matching TRBD1. With 5 bases clipped from V and 3 bases from J, the junction kept 7 bases outside the gene matches. The CDR3 spans 14 residues. Germline V lookup: CDR1 SNHLY, CDR2 FYNNEI. The CDR3 DNA reads TGTGCCAGCAGTAGGGGGACAGAGGTCTACGAGCAGTACTTC. Its translation is CASSRGTEVYEQYF.

The chain joins TRBV7-9 to TRBJ2-1; TRBD2 agrees at 10 bases. Germline trimming cut 5 bases from V and 1 base from J; bases unmatched to any gene: 2. Germline V CDR1 and CDR2: SEHNR, FQNEAQ (reference sequence). The CDR3 is 15 amino acids. The CDR3 reads CASSQLAGSYNEQFF. The CDR3 region has the DNA TGTGCCAGCAGCCAACTAGCGGGGTCCTACAATGAGCAGTTCTTC.

The chain has TRBV6-6 and TRBJ1-4, with TRBD1 matching over 8 bases. This CDR3 is built from 15 residues. Germline V CDR1 and CDR2: MNHNY, SVGAGI (reference sequence). V lost 7 bases and J lost 8; bases outside the gene matches: 12. The DNA of the CDR3 is TGTGCCAGCACCAAAACAGGGGGGGAGATGGAAAAACTGTTTTTT. Its translation: CASTKTGGEMEKLFF.

This rearrangement joins TRBV7-9 to TRBJ1-2; D not certain. With 7 bases removed from V and 10 bases from J, the gap between germline ends came to 19 bases. The germline CDR1 and CDR2 sequences are SEHNR and FQNEAQ (reference sequence). CDR3 length equals 13 residues. This chain's CDR3 is CASTETGASDYTF. In DNA, the CDR3 is TGTGCCAGCACCGAGACGGGAGCCTCTGACTACACCTTC.

The gene calls are TRBV11-1 and TRBJ1-3; 8 bases line up with TRBD1. Trimming cost V 3 bases and J 0 bases; bases outside gene matches: 4. CDR1 SGHAT and CDR2 FQDESV come from the germline V gene (reference sequence). The CDR3 covers 16 residues. The CDR3 protein is CASSLGQVPSGNTIYF. The CDR3, as DNA: TGTGCCAGCAGCTTGGGACAGGTGCCCTCTGGAAACACCATATATTTT.

This chain joins TRBV10-3 and TRBJ2-7; D may be TRBD1 (6 bases). The CDR3 spans 14 residues. V shed 3 bases and J shed 3 bases, with 12 bases lying between them. Germline V gene data show CDR1 as ENHRY and CDR2 as SYGVKD. CDR3 DNA: TGTGCCATCAGTGATAGGACGGACAGCTACGAGCAGTACTTC. It specifies CAISDRTDSYEQYF.

The rearrangement joins TRBV7-2 to TRBJ2-3, with D possibly being TRBD1 (5 bases). Looked up from germline, CDR1 is SGHTA and CDR2 is FQGNSA. This CDR3 has 16 residues. Deletions cut 5 bases from V and 0 bases from J, with 15 bases between. CDR3 region: CASSTRQQTSTDTQYF. In nucleotides, the CDR3 is TGTGCCAGCAGCACCCGACAGCAGACTAGCACAGATACGCAGTATTTT.

The chain uses TRBV19 and TRBJ2-5; 11 bases are shared with TRBD2. V trimming: 4 bases; J trimming: 5 bases; junction bases outside the gene matches: 12. Germline CDR1 and CDR2: LNHDA and SQIVND (reference sequence). CDR3 size: 17 residues. The DNA for the CDR3 is TGTGCCAGTAGTAAGCTAGCGGGAGGTCTGCTGGGGGAGACCCAGTACTTC. This translates into CASSKLAGGLLGETQYF.

This chain uses TRBV29-1 with TRBJ2-7; 7 bases match TRBD2. The length of the CDR3 is 12 residues. Trimming removed 4 bases from V and 6 bases from J; junction bases left unmatched: 6. Germline V gene lookup returns CDR1 SQVTM and CDR2 ANQGSEA. The CDR3 here is CSVGTSASEQYF. In DNA, the CDR3 is TGCAGCGTTGGAACTAGCGCAAGCGAGCAGTACTTC.